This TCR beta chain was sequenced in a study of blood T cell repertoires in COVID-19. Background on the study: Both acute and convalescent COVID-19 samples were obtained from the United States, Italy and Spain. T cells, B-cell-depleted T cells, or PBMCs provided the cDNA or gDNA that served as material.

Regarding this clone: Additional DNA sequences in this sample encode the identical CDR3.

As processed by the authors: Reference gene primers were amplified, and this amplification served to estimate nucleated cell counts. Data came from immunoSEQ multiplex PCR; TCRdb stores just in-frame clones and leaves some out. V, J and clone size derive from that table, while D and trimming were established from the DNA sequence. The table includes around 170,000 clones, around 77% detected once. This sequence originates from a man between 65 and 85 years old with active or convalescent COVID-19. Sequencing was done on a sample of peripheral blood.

In DNA, the CDR3 is TGTGCCAGCTCACCCCGGGGGATGGGCACTGAAGCTTTCTTT. As protein: CASSPRGMGTEAFF. The chain recombines TRBV18 with TRBJ1-1, with a possible D match to TRBD1 (5 bases). The germline V gene encodes CDR1 KGHSH and CDR2 LQKENI. This CDR3 has 14 residues. The V end lost 3 bases, the J end lost 4 bases, and 12 bases lay between the germline ends.